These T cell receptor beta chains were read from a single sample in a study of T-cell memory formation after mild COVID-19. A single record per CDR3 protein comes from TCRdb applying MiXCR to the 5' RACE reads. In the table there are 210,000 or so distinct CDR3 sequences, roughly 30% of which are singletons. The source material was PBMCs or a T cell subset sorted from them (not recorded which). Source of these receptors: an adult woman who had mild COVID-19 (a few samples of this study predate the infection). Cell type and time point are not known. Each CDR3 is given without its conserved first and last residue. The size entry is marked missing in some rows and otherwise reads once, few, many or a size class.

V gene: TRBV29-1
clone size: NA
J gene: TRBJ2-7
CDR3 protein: SVLLAGDYEQY

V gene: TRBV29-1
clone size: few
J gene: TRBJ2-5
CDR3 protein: SVEGGRQETQY

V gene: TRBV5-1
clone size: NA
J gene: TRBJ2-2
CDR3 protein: ASSTMGQNTGELF

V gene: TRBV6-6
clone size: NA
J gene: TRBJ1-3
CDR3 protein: ASSYRSTEYGNTIY

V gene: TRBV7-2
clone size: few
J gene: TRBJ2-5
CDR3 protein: ASSPLGLQETQY

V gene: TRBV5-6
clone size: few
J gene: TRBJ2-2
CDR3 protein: ASSPLGQNTGELF

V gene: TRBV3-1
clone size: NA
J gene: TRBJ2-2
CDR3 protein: ASSQTGRAGELF

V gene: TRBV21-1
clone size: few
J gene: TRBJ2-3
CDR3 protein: ASSKEGLAGGDTQY

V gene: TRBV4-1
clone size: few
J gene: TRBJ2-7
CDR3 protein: ASSQERGLLQY

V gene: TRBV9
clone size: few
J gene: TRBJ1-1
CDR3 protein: ASSVDDRGIHTEAF

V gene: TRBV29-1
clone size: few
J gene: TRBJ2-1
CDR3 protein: SVESSPDKEF

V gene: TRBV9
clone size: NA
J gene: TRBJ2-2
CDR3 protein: ASSVEGVRELF

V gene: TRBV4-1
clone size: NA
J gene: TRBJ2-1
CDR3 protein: ASSQGLGGSYNEQF

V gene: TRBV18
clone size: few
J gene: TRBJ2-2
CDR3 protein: ASSPQQGQNTGELF

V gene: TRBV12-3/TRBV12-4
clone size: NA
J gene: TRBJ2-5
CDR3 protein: ASSPRGQGRRETQY

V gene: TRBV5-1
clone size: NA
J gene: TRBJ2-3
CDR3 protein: ASSLNGPPTDTQY

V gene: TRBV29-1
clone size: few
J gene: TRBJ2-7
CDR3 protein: SVEGRGAGGLHRSYEQY

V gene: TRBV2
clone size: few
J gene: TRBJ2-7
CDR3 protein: ASSEPRGEQY

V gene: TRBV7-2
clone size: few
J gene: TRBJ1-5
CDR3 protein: ASSVGGQPQH

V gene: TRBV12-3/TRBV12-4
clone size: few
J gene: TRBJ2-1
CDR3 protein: ASSPQTSGEQF

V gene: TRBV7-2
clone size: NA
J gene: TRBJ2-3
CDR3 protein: ASSSLDTRTDTQY

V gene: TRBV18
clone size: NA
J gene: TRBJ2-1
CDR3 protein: ASSPNAGDEQF

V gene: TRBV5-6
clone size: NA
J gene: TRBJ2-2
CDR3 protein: ASSPRAWYTGELF

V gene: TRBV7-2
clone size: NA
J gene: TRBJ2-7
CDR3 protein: ASSSRDGGPYEQY

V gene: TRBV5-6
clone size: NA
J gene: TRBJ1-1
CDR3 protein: ASSSNRGVTNTEAF

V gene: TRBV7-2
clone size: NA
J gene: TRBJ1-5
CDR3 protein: ASSLGPLTRNQPQH

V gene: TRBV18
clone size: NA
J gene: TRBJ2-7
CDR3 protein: ASSPDTGGRSLEQY

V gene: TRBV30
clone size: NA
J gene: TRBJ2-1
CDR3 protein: AWRGRVLTGHEQF

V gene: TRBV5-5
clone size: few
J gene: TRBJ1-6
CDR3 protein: ASSYGTGANSPLH

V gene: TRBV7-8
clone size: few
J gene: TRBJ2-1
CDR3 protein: ASSSLAGDLNEQF

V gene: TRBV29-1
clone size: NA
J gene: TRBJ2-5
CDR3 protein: SVEVGGVETQY

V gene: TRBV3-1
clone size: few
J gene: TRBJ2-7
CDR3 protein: ASSSGDYSYEQY

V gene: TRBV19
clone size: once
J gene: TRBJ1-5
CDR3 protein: ASSIGGQPQH

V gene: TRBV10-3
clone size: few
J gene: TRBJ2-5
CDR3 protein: AISRDGQETQY

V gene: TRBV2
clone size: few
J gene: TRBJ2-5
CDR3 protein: ASSYNRLAGKETQY

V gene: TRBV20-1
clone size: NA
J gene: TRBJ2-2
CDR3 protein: SARLTSGASGRYTGELF

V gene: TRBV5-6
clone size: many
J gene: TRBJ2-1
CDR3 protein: ASSLVWGRYNEQF

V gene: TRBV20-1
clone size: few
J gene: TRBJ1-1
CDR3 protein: SARDPMNTEAF

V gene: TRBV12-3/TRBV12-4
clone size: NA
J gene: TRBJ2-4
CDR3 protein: ASSSDLGIQY

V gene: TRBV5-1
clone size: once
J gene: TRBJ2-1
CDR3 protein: ASSRSLAGAHNEQF

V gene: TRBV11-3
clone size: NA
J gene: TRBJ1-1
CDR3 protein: ASSLTGEAF

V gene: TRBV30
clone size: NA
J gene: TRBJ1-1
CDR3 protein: ASTRRDRNTEAF

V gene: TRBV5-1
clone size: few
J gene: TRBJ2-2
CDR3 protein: ASSLTGGNTGELF

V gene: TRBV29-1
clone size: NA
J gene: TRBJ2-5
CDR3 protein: SAGLAGGLETQY

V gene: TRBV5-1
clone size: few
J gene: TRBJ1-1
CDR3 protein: ASSLERGRGTEAF

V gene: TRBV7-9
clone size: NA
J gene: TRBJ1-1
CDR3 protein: ASSYGAGGWTEAF

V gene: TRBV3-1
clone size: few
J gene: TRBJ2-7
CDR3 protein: ASSQDLGQGGSEQY

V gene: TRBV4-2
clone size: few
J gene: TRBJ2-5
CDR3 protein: ASSQGAAPGETQY

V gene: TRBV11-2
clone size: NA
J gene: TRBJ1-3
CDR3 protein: AGSARGSGNTIY

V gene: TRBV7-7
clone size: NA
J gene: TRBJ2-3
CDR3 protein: ASSLGAGGRDTQY

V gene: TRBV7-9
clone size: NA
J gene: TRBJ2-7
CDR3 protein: ASSSARAAGYEQY

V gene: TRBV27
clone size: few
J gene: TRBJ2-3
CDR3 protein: ASSPRGGAWEGADTQY

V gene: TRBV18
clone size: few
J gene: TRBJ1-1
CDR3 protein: ASSPVGSEHTEAF

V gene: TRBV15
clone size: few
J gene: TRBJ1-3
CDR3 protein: ATSRDRAGRVENTIY

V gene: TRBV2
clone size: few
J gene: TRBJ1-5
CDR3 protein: ASSVDRVVYQPQH

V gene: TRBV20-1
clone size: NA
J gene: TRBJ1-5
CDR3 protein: SASSGQGGNQPQH

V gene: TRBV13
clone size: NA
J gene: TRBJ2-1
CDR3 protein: ASSPRGLAGAVIYNEQF

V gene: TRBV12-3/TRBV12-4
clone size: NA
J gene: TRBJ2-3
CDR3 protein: ASSSPGVAGGPDTQY

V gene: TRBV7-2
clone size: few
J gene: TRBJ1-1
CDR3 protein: ASSLDPGTGRGAF

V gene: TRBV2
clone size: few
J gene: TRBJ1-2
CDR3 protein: ASLSGVSIPN